The 27 T cell receptor beta chains in this list originate from one sample, sequenced in a study of blood T cell repertoires in COVID-19. TCRdb's table, derived via immunoSEQ multiplex PCR, lists solely in-frame clones and lacks some. The sample shows 200,000 to 300,000 clones, 70% to 85% of them seen only once. Sequencing used peripheral blood. All receptors derive from a woman older than 75 with acute or convalescent COVID-19.

This clone was seen more than once but under ten times. The rearrangement uses TRBV28 and TRBJ1-5, with D possibly TRBD1 on 6 matching bases. The CDR3 has 15 residues. Germline V gene data show CDR1 as MDHEN and CDR2 as SYDVKM. The V and J ends lost 2 bases and 0 bases respectively, with 8 bases between them. CDR3 bases: TGTGCCAGCAGTTTACAGGGGTATAGCAATCAGCCCCAGCATTTT. It specifies CASSLQGYSNQPQHF.

This clone was detected once. The chain combines TRBV12-3 or TRBV12-4 with TRBJ2-7, with D tentatively TRBD2 (5 bases). The ends were cut back, 5 bases at V and 7 bases at J, with 9 bases in the middle. This CDR3 has 11 residues. The CDR3 spells CASSRTWEQYF. Written as DNA, the CDR3 is TGTGCCAGCAGTCGGACTTGGGAGCAGTACTTC.

The chain joins TRBV18 to TRBJ2-7; TRBD2 aligns across 9 bases. Unmatched junction bases numbered 12, after V lost 6 bases and J lost 3 bases. The germline gives CDR1 KGHSH, CDR2 LQKENI. The CDR3 runs 16 residues. The CDR3 region has the DNA TGTGCCAGCTCTCCAAACCAAGCGGGAGGAAGCTACGAGCAGTACTTC. Its protein product is CASSPNQAGGSYEQYF.

This clone was recorded only once. The gene calls are TRBV5-5 and TRBJ1-5; no definite D call. From germline, CDR1 is SGHKS and CDR2 YYEKEE (reference sequence). Trimming left V 1 base short and J 2 bases short, with 10 bases between. The CDR3 totals 15 residues. The chain's CDR3 is CASSLYGERNQPQHF. CDR3 bases: TGTGCCAGCAGCTTGTACGGGGAACGCAATCAGCCCCAGCATTTT.

This clone appeared once. The rearrangement joins TRBV18 to TRBJ1-1; a possible D gene is TRBD1 (6 bases). Germline V gene sequence: CDR1 KGHSH, CDR2 LQKENI. CDR3 length: 14 residues. V was shortened by 5 bases and J by 3 bases, with 13 bases between the two germline ends. CDR3 sequence (DNA): TGTGCCAGCTCAGAACAGGGCAGAGACACTGAAGCTTTCTTT. Translating it yields CASSEQGRDTEAFF.

J is TRBJ2-4 and V is TRBV7-2, with 7 bases aligning to TRBD2. CDR1 is SGHTA and CDR2 is FQGNSA in the germline V gene. The CDR3 is 16 residues long. V shed 0 bases and J 0 bases; nucleotides not matched to a gene: 2. The CDR3 loop is CASSLAAGVAKNIQYF. The CDR3 nucleotides are TGTGCCAGCAGCTTAGCGGCGGGAGTAGCCAAAAACATTCAGTACTTC. The complete variable domain, with remaining parts taken from reference TRBV7-2 and TRBJ2-4, reads GAGVSQSPSNKVTEKGKDVELRCDPISGHTALYWYRQSLGQGLEFLIYFQGNSAPDKSGLPSDRFSAERTGGSVSTLTIQRTQQEDSAVYLCASSLAAGVAKNIQYFGAGTRLSVL.

The J gene is TRBJ2-7, the V gene TRBV11-1; TRBD1 agrees at 8 bases. CDR1 SGHAT and CDR2 FQDESV come from the germline V gene (reference sequence). V was pared by 5 bases and J by 3 bases, with 9 bases of the junction left unmatched. CDR3 size: 15 residues. The DNA of the CDR3 is TGTGCCAGCAGCCTCGGGGACAGGTTCGACTACGAGCAGTACTTC. The encoded protein is CASSLGDRFDYEQYF.

The gene calls are TRBV6-2 or TRBV6-3 and TRBJ1-2, with 8 bases fitting TRBD1. V trimming: 5 bases; J trimming: 2 bases; junction bases outside the gene matches: 10. The CDR3 runs to 16 residues. Germline CDR1 MNHEY, CDR2 SVGEGT. CDR3 in amino acids: CASSDLSGQGNYGYTF. The DNA of the CDR3 is TGTGCCAGCAGTGACCTTTCTGGACAGGGCAACTATGGCTACACCTTC.

This chain joins TRBV11-2 and TRBJ1-4; 10 nucleotides line up with TRBD1. Germline CDR1 SGHAT, CDR2 FQNNGV. This CDR3 is 15 amino acids long. V dropped 3 bases and J dropped 2; count of bases not matched to a gene: 0. The CDR3: CASSLDRGTNEKLFF. CDR3 DNA sequence: TGTGCCAGCAGCTTGGACAGGGGGACTAATGAAAAACTGTTTTTT.

V is TRBV27 and J is TRBJ2-3; 14 positions agree with TRBD2. Looked up from germline, CDR1 is MNHEY and CDR2 is SMNVEV (reference sequence). Unmatched junction bases numbered 8, after V lost 1 base and J lost 8 bases. This CDR3 region has 17 residues. CDR3 nucleotide sequence: TGTGCCAGCAGTTTATTGATGACTAGCGGGGGGGCCTCTACGCAGTATTTT. It translates to CASSLLMTSGGASTQYF.

The CDR3 reads CASSQLQGATEQYF. The DNA for the CDR3 is TGCGCCAGCAGTCAACTGCAGGGGGCTACGGAGCAGTACTTC. This chain connects TRBV4-1 to TRBJ2-7, with 8 nucleotides matching TRBD1. Germline assignment: CDR1 MGHRA and CDR2 YSYEKL. The junction had 11 bases not matched to a gene; V was cut back by 6 bases and J by 7 bases. The CDR3 has 14 amino acids.

The chain employs TRBV28 and TRBJ2-7; maybe TRBD1 (6 bases). The CDR3 sequence is 12 residues long. V shed 2 bases and J shed 4 bases, with 6 bases lying between them. CDR1 is MDHEN and CDR2 is SYDVKM in the germline V gene. The CDR3 here is CASSLQGYEQYF. Here the CDR3 DNA reads TGTGCCAGCAGTTTACAGGGGTACGAGCAGTACTTC.

In regard to this clone: The same CDR3 also results from other DNA sequences found in this sample. CDR3 amino acids: CASSQSNYGYTF. CDR3 DNA sequence: TGTGCCAGCAGCCAATCAAACTATGGCTACACCTTC. The chain couples TRBV4-2 to TRBJ1-2; D gene uncertain. V was cut by 2 bases and J by 2 bases, with 3 bases left in between. Germline CDR1 is LGHNA and CDR2 is YNFKEQ. CDR3 length: 12 residues.

The V call is TRBV6-5, the J call TRBJ1-2, with TRBD1 identical over 11 bases. CDR1 and CDR2 (germline): MNHEY, SVGAGI. V lost 6 bases to trimming and J lost 8 bases; unmatched junction nucleotides: 2. This CDR3 has 12 amino acids. CDR3 DNA sequence: TGTGCCAGCAGCCGGGACAGGGGGGGCTACACCTTC. Encoded protein: CASSRDRGGYTF.

The V call is TRBV5-8, the J call TRBJ2-3, with TRBD2 as a possible D gene (5 bases). Trimming pared 4 bases from V and 2 bases from J, leaving 11 bases between. CDR1 and CDR2 (germline): SGHTS, YDEGEE. The CDR3 is made up of 14 amino acids. As DNA, the CDR3 is TGTGCCAGCAGCCTTTTCGACTACACAGATACGCAGTATTTT. As protein: CASSLFDYTDTQYF.

V usage is TRBV27 and J usage is TRBJ2-7, with 8 bases identical to TRBD2. The CDR3 has 14 residues. V dropped 5 bases and J dropped 2; count of bases not matched to a gene: 5. Germline assignment: CDR1 MNHEY and CDR2 SMNVEV (reference sequence). The CDR3 region is CASSAGLGAYEQYF. The CDR3 DNA is TGTGCCAGCAGTGCGGGACTAGGGGCCTACGAGCAGTACTTC.

The genes are TRBV11-3 and TRBJ2-7; 9 bases agree with TRBD1. CDR3 length: 15 residues. The germline gives CDR1 SGHNT, CDR2 YENEEA. Unmatched junction bases numbered 6, after V lost 5 bases and J lost 1 base. The CDR3 is CASSQGQGASYEQYF. The DNA for the CDR3 is TGTGCCAGCAGCCAGGGACAGGGAGCTTCCTACGAGCAGTACTTC. Full variable domain (missing parts from reference TRBV11-3 and TRBJ2-7): EAGVVQSPRYKIIEKKQPVAFWCNPISGHNTLYWYLQNLGQGPELLIRYENEEAVDDSQLPKDRFSAERLKGVDSTLKIQPAELGDSAVYLCASSQGQGASYEQYFGPGTRLTVT.

V gene TRBV5-4 combines with J gene TRBJ2-1; the match to TRBD2 covers 10 bases. The CDR3 has 14 residues. Germline V gene lookup returns CDR1 SGHNT and CDR2 YYREEE (reference sequence). Germline trimming cut 5 bases from V and 5 bases from J; bases unmatched to any gene: 4. In nucleotides, the CDR3 is TGTGCCAGCAGTTTTACTAGCGGGGACAATGAGCAGTTCTTC. It is translated as CASSFTSGDNEQFF.

V is TRBV19 and J is TRBJ2-1, with 10 bases lining up with TRBD2. CDR3 length: 16 residues. V dropped 6 bases and J dropped 2; count of bases not matched to a gene: 7. Germline CDR1 and CDR2: LNHDA and SQIVND (reference sequence). The CDR3 bases are TGTGCCAGTAGGACCGCGGGGACTAGCGCCTACAATGAGCAGTTCTTC. It encodes CASRTAGTSAYNEQFF. The entire variable domain, with the rest obtained from reference TRBV19 and TRBJ2-1, is as follows: DGGITQSPKYLFRKEGQNVTLSCEQNLNHDAMYWYRQDPGQGLRLIYYSQIVNDFQKGDIAEGYSVSREKKESFPLTVTSAQKNPTAFYLCASRTAGTSAYNEQFFGPGTRLTVL.

The chain couples TRBV11-2 to TRBJ2-5, with a weak D call TRBD2 (6 bases). CDR1 SGHAT and CDR2 FQNNGV come from the germline V gene. Trimming shortened V by 4 bases and J by 4 bases, and 13 bases separated the two germline ends. The CDR3 is 14 residues long. CDR3 loop: CASSSGVPRETQYF. Here the CDR3 DNA reads TGTGCCAGCAGCTCGGGGGTTCCAAGAGAGACCCAGTACTTC. Full variable domain (remainder filled in from reference TRBV11-2 and TRBJ2-5): EAGVAQSPRYKIIEKRQSVAFWCNPISGHATLYWYQQILGQGPKLLIQFQNNGVVDDSQLPKDRFSAERLKGVDSTLKIQPAKLEDSAVYLCASSSGVPRETQYFGPGTRLLVL.

The CDR3 region has the DNA TGTGCCAGCAGCGTAGGGGTAAGGACTAGCGGTTACAATGAGCAGTTCTTC. Translation gives CASSVGVRTSGYNEQFF. V usage is TRBV9 and J usage is TRBJ2-1; TRBD2 agrees at 10 bases. Trimming cost V 0 bases and J 4 bases; bases outside gene matches: 7. Germline values: CDR1 SGDLS, CDR2 YYNGEE. The CDR3 runs to 17 residues.

The chain links TRBV6-5 to TRBJ1-5; 8 nucleotides align to TRBD1. CDR1 MNHEY and CDR2 SVGAGI come from the germline V gene. V was clipped by 7 bases and J by 7 bases; unmatched bases: 0. The CDR3 is 11 amino acids. CDR3 coding DNA: TGTGCCAGCAACAGGGGGCAGCCCCAGCATTTT. As protein: CASNRGQPQHF.

The genes are TRBV6-2 or TRBV6-3 and TRBJ2-4, with 7 positions matching TRBD1. V lost 1 base to trimming and J lost 3 bases; unmatched junction nucleotides: 3. This CDR3 is 15 amino acids long. CDR1 and CDR2 (germline): MNHEY, SVGEGT. Written as DNA, the CDR3 is TGTGCCAGCAGTTACTTGGCAGGGGGCAAAAACATTCAGTACTTC. This translates into CASSYLAGGKNIQYF.

The chain carries TRBV5-1 and TRBJ2-1, with 12 bases fitting TRBD1. V dropped 7 bases and J dropped 10; count of bases not matched to a gene: 15. Germline CDR1 reads SGHRS; CDR2 reads YFSETQ. The CDR3 covers 16 residues. The CDR3 loop reads CASAVSRDRGLREQFF. In DNA form, the CDR3 reads TGCGCCAGCGCAGTATCCCGGGACAGGGGGCTGCGGGAGCAGTTCTTC.

This sequence joins TRBV27 and TRBJ1-6; D uncertain. CDR3 length equals 15 residues. Trimming cost V 0 bases and J 4 bases, with 7 bases left between them. CDR1 is MNHEY and CDR2 is SMNVEV in the germline V gene (reference sequence). The CDR3 DNA reads TGTGCCAGCAGTTTATCGAGAGCTTATAATTCACCCCTCCACTTT. Translating it yields CASSLSRAYNSPLHF.

V is TRBV6-6 and J is TRBJ1-2, with D possibly matching TRBD1 (6 bases). Germline lookup yields CDR1 MNHNY and CDR2 SVGAGI (reference sequence). The ends were cut back, 2 bases at V and 5 bases at J, with 15 bases in the middle. The CDR3 runs 15 residues. CDR3 sequence reads: CASSYNVRGTYGYTF. The CDR3 DNA is TGTGCCAGCAGTTACAACGTGAGGGGGACGTATGGCTACACCTTC.

The V gene is TRBV21-1, the J gene TRBJ2-1; the table's D call, TRBD2, was not checked against the DNA. TRBV21-1 constitutes a pseudogene. The CDR3 has 14 amino acids. The CDR3 nucleotides read TGTGCCAGCAGCAAAGAGGCCCGGAGGGGCGAGCAGTTCTTC. It translates to CASSKEARRGEQFF.